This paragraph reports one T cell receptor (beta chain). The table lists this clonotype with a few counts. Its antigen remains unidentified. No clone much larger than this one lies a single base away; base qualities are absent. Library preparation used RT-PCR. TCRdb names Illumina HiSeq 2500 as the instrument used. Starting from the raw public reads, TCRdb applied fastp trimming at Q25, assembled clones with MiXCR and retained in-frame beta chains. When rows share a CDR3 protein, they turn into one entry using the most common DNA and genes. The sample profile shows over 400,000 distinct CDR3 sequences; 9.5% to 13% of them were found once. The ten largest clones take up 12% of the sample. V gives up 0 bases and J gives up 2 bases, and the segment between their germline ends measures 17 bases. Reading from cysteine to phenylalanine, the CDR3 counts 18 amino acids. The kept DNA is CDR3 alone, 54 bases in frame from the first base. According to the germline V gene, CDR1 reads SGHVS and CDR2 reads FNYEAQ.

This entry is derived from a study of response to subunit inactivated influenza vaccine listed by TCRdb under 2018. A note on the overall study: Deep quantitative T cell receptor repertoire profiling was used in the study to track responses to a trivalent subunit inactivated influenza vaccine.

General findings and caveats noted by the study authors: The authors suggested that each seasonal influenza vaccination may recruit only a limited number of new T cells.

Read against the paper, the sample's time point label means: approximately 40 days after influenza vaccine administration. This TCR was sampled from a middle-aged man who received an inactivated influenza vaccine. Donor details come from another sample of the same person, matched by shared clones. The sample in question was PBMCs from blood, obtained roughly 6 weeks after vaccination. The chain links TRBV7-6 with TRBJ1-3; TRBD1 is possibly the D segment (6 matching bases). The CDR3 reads CASSLAQRTDIPGNTIYF. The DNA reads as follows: TGTGCCAGCAGCTTAGCGCAAAGGACAGATATTCCTGGAAACACCATATATTTT.